These 21 T cell receptor beta chains originate from one sample sequenced in a study of Graves' ophthalmopathy and Graves' hyperthyroidism. The authors amplified TCR beta CDR3 regions, and they did so from RNA transcripts for repertoire sequencing. Investigators did first-round RT-PCR with HTBI primers, then second-round multiplex PCR. TCRdb re-called the multiplex PCR reads through MiXCR, storing one row per CDR3 protein. This sample has about 370,000 distinct CDR3 sequences; about 16% occur once, and the top ten carry about 1.6%. The source material was peripheral blood. The receptors were sampled from a woman younger than 35 with Graves' ophthalmopathy.

This clonotype was picked up many times. The chain has TRBV7-2 and TRBJ2-5, with D possibly being TRBD2 (6 bases). The CDR3 runs to 16 residues. Per the germline V gene, CDR1 is SGHTA and CDR2 is FQGNSA. Between the trimmed V and J ends, which lost 1 base and 4 bases, there was a span of 16 bases. CDR3 bases: TGTGCCAGCAGCTTAGGCTCTCGGGGGAGCGGAGAGACCCAGTACTTC. Protein: CASSLGSRGSGETQYF.

This clonotype showed up just a few times. This chain links TRBV12-3 or TRBV12-4 with TRBJ1-1; the D is unclear. The CDR3 totals 13 residues. V shed 3 bases and J shed 2 bases, with 7 bases lying between them. In nucleotides, the CDR3 is TGTGCCAGCAGTTTTGATTCCAACACTGAAGCTTTCTTT. It specifies CASSFDSNTEAFF.

This chain joins TRBV11-2 and TRBJ1-6; D is possibly TRBD1 (6 bases). The V end lost 2 bases, the J end lost 7 bases, and 12 bases lay between the germline ends. Germline loops: CDR1 SGHAT, CDR2 FQNNGV. This CDR3 region has 15 residues. This CDR3 is CASSLTGTLNSPLHF. As DNA, the CDR3 is TGTGCCAGCAGCTTAACCGGGACACTGAATTCACCCCTCCACTTT.

This clonotype showed up many times. This chain links TRBV24-1 with TRBJ2-5, with D unresolved. The CDR3 contains 13 residues. CDR1 and CDR2 from the germline V gene are KGHDR and SFDVKD. Trimming left V 4 bases short and J 9 bases short, with 14 bases between. This CDR3 reads CATSDPGRAAQYF. CDR3 bases: TGTGCCACCAGTGACCCAGGCCGTGCGGCCCAGTACTTC.

This clonotype was observed many times. V is TRBV19 and J is TRBJ1-1, with D perhaps matching TRBD1 (6 bases). V was clipped by 3 bases and J by 1 base, with 12 bases between them. CDR1 is LNHDA and CDR2 is SQIVND in the germline V gene (reference sequence). This CDR3 is built from 15 residues. The CDR3 DNA reads TGTGCCAGTAGTATGTGGGGGGCGCGGAACACTGAAGCTTTCTTT. As protein: CASSMWGARNTEAFF.

The sample holds many counts of this clonotype. The V and J genes are TRBV7-9 and TRBJ1-5; D ambiguous. The CDR3 has 15 amino acids. CDR1 SEHNR and CDR2 FQNEAQ come from the germline V gene (reference sequence). V was trimmed by 5 bases and J by 0 bases, leaving 11 bases between them. CDR3 in DNA: TGTGCCAGCAGCAAATCGGGGAATAGCAATCAGCCCCAGCATTTT. Its protein is CASSKSGNSNQPQHF.

This clonotype was detected many times. The chain combines TRBV7-2 with TRBJ1-3; D is ambiguous. CDR1 and CDR2 (germline): SGHTA, FQGNSA. This CDR3 region has 13 residues. V lost 4 bases to trimming and J lost 4 bases, with 8 bases between them. CDR3 coding DNA: TGTGCCAGCAGCTCCAGTACCGGAAACACCATATATTTT. This gives the protein CASSSSTGNTIYF.

This clonotype came up a few times. The chain joins TRBV6-2 or TRBV6-3 to TRBJ2-7, with D possibly TRBD1 on 6 matching bases. Germline-derived CDR1 and CDR2 are MNHEY and SVGEGT. V lost 6 bases and J 5 bases, leaving 14 bases between the germline ends. CDR3 length: 13 residues. CDR3 nucleotide sequence: TGTGCCAGCAGACCAACCTACAGGGACGAGCAGTACTTC. It encodes CASRPTYRDEQYF.

This clonotype was observed many times. The chain has TRBV12-3 or TRBV12-4 and TRBJ2-7, with 7 positions matching TRBD1. V trimming: 7 bases; J trimming: 2 bases; junction bases outside the gene matches: 5. The CDR3 has 13 residues. The CDR3 sequence is CASTQGVPYEQYF. CDR3 coding DNA: TGTGCCAGCACGCAGGGGGTTCCCTACGAGCAGTACTTC.

This clonotype was detected once. V and J are TRBV7-8 and TRBJ2-7; 7 positions match TRBD1. CDR3 length: 17 residues. Germline values: CDR1 SGHVS, CDR2 FQNEAQ. Germline trimming cut 4 bases from V and 1 base from J; bases unmatched to any gene: 13. The CDR3 bases are TGTGCCAGCAGCTATCCTCCTCGTCAGGGGGAGTCCTACGAGCAGTACTTC. It codes for CASSYPPRQGESYEQYF.

This clonotype showed up many times. V is TRBV12-3 or TRBV12-4 and J is TRBJ2-7; D perhaps matches TRBD2 (6 bases). The CDR3 loop spans 12 amino acids. V lost 1 base and J lost 7, with 8 bases in between. The CDR3 here is CASSLGLAEQYF. The CDR3 DNA sequence: TGTGCCAGCAGTTTAGGGCTAGCGGAGCAGTACTTC.

This clonotype was found many times. This chain uses TRBV12-3 or TRBV12-4 with TRBJ2-7, with 7 bases fitting TRBD2. The CDR3 length is 16 residues. With 3 bases clipped from V and 5 bases from J, the junction kept 13 bases outside the gene matches. CDR3 amino acids: CASSFSTAGEGDEQYF. The CDR3, as DNA: TGTGCCAGCAGTTTTTCAACCGCGGGAGAAGGTGACGAGCAGTACTTC.

This clonotype was picked up many times. The J gene is TRBJ2-5, the V gene TRBV4-3; TRBD1 aligns across 7 bases. The V gene's germline CDR1 is LGHNA and CDR2 YSLEER. This CDR3 spans 14 amino acids. V trimming: 1 base; J trimming: 4 bases; junction bases outside the gene matches: 3. The CDR3 DNA follows: TGCGCCAGCAGCCAAGGGGCAGGGGGAGAGACCCAGTACTTC. Translated, it gives CASSQGAGGETQYF.

This clonotype was found many times. This chain uses TRBV4-2 with TRBJ1-1; no reliable D call. V gave up 3 bases and J gave up 1 base, with 12 bases separating them. The CDR3 has 15 amino acids. CDR1 and CDR2 (germline): LGHNA, YNFKEQ. The CDR3 nucleotides read TGTGCCAGCAGCCACCCCCCTTGGGGGAACACTGAAGCTTTCTTT. Its translation is CASSHPPWGNTEAFF.

The sample holds many counts of this clonotype. The CDR3 loop is CASRDRGRWTEAFF. Here the CDR3 DNA reads TGTGCCAGCAGAGACAGGGGGCGGTGGACTGAAGCTTTCTTT. V usage is TRBV6-1 and J usage is TRBJ1-1; TRBD1 matches 10 bases. The CDR3 extends over 14 amino acids. V lost 6 bases to trimming and J lost 5 bases; unmatched junction nucleotides: 6. The germline CDR1 and CDR2 sequences are MNHNS and SASEGT.

This clonotype was counted many times. This chain uses TRBV7-2 with TRBJ2-7, with a possible D match to TRBD1 (6 bases). V lost 5 bases, J lost 4 bases, and 12 bases lay in between. CDR1 is SGHTA and CDR2 is FQGNSA in the germline V gene. The CDR3 is 13 residues long. For the CDR3, the DNA is TGTGCCAGCAGCCAACAGGGACCATACGAGCAGTACTTC. Translation: CASSQQGPYEQYF. The variable domain in full, with the rest retrieved from reference TRBV7-2 and TRBJ2-7, is GAGVSQSPSNKVTEKGKDVELRCDPISGHTALYWYRQSLGQGLEFLIYFQGNSAPDKSGLPSDRFSAERTGGSVSTLTIQRTQQEDSAVYLCASSQQGPYEQYFGPGTRLTVT.

This clonotype was counted ten times or more. The V gene is TRBV6-1, the J gene TRBJ1-5; no clear D. V shed 2 bases and J shed 3 bases, with 14 bases lying between them. CDR3 length: 16 amino acids. CDR1 is MNHNS, CDR2 SASEGT, per germline. In DNA, the CDR3 is TGTGCCAGCAGTGAACTTTCGTCGGGGAACAATCAGCCCCAGCATTTT. It yields the protein CASSELSSGNNQPQHF.

There are many counts of this clonotype. The gene calls are TRBV10-2 and TRBJ1-1; D is undetermined. CDR1 is WSHSY and CDR2 is SAAADI in the germline V gene. The CDR3 runs to 15 residues. V lost 5 bases, J lost 1 base, and 14 bases lay in between. CDR3 DNA sequence: TGCGCCAGCAGTTTTCAAGGCCGACCGAACACTGAAGCTTTCTTT. Translating it yields CASSFQGRPNTEAFF.

This clonotype was observed many times. The CDR3 bases are TGCGCCAGCAGCTTCCACGGGACTAGCACAGATACGCAGTATTTT. Amino acids: CASSFHGTSTDTQYF. This chain joins TRBV5-1 and TRBJ2-3; D perhaps matches TRBD2 (6 bases). Germline CDR1 is SGHRS and CDR2 is YFSETQ. The CDR3 length is 15 residues. Trimming cost V 2 bases and J 0 bases, with 10 bases left between them.

This clonotype was seen repeatedly, ten times or more. The DNA of the CDR3 is TGTGCCAGCAGTCGAGCCCCCTCTTTCGGAGGGATTGGCAATCAGCCCCAGCATTTT. As protein: CASSRAPSFGGIGNQPQHF. This sequence joins TRBV6-6 and TRBJ1-5; D is ambiguous. Germline V lookup: CDR1 MNHNY, CDR2 SVGAGI (reference sequence). Trimming cost V 5 bases and J 2 bases, with 25 bases left between them. The CDR3 has 19 amino acids.

This clonotype was detected ten times or more. The chain is built from TRBV5-1 and TRBJ1-5; D call uncertain. Deletions cut 4 bases from V and 6 bases from J, with 17 bases between. This CDR3 is built from 15 residues. Germline CDR1 and CDR2: SGHRS and YFSETQ. In nucleotides, the CDR3 is TGCGCCAGCAGCGGAACGACGAGGACGGCTCAGCCCCAGCATTTT. This codes for CASSGTTRTAQPQHF.